This TCR beta chain came from a study of blood T cell repertoires in COVID-19. Turning to the study itself: Italy, Spain and the United States were the sources of the convalescent and acute COVID-19 samples. Sample material is recorded as cDNA or gDNA derived from T cells, B-cell-depleted T cells, or PBMCs.

Under the authors' procedure: Amplification with reference gene primers provided the estimates of nucleated cell counts. The table came from immunoSEQ multiplex PCR; TCRdb's copy has only in-frame clones and leaves some out. V, J and clone size derive from that table, while D and trimming were established from the DNA sequence. The sample yields almost 200,000 clones, less than 90% seen once. This CDR3 spans 14 amino acids. Per germline, CDR1 SNHLY and CDR2 FYNNEI. The V and J ends lost 4 bases and 9 bases respectively, with 16 bases between them. The chain combines TRBV2 with TRBJ2-1; D is perhaps TRBD2 (6 bases). The receptor was isolated from a woman aged 70-85 years with acute or convalescent COVID-19. Material: peripheral blood. The CDR3 loop is CASSVLALGGEQFF. The DNA of the CDR3 is TGTGCCAGCAGTGTCCTAGCGTTGGGCGGTGAGCAGTTCTTC.